The 10 T cell receptor beta chains presented below share a single source sample, sequenced in a study of T-cell reconstitution after alpha-beta-depleted transplantation in children. TCRbeta library construction was performed incorporating unique molecular identifiers. TCRdb ran MiXCR on the PCR reads and lists one entry per CDR3 protein. Counted here are hundreds of thousands of distinct CDR3 sequences, about an eighth occurring once; the ten biggest clones make up around 4.5%. Sequences were derived from PBMCs, sampled from the stem cell graft. The receptor set was obtained from a human donor who donated a stem cell graft to a child with Fanconi anemia.

The chain has TRBV4-3 and TRBJ1-1; 7 bases agree with TRBD1. Germline V lookup: CDR1 LGHNA, CDR2 YSLEER. After removal of 0 bases from V and 0 bases from J, the junction contained 10 bases not matched to a gene. The CDR3 runs to 18 residues. The CDR3 reads CASSQDRQGESMNTEAFF. The CDR3 nucleotides read TGCGCCAGCAGCCAAGACCGACAGGGAGAATCTATGAACACTGAAGCTTTCTTT.

In its sample, this clonotype was seen many times. The chain links TRBV18 to TRBJ2-7; D is uncertain. V lost 2 bases and J lost 6, with 11 bases in between. The V gene's germline CDR1 is KGHSH and CDR2 LQKENI. The CDR3 contains 13 residues. For the CDR3, the DNA is TGTGCCAGCTCACCATCCCTAGGTGCCGAGCAGTACGTC. This translates into CASSPSLGAEQYV.

This clonotype was found a few times. This chain uses TRBV28 with TRBJ1-1, with no clear D. The germline V gene encodes CDR1 MDHEN and CDR2 SYDVKM. This CDR3 has 16 amino acids. Trimming left V 2 bases short and J 0 bases short, with 13 bases between. The CDR3 region has the DNA TGTGCCAGCAGTTTAAGCGCATCCCACCTGAACACTGAAGCTTTCTTT. Translation gives CASSLSASHLNTEAFF.

This clonotype was recorded at least ten times. V usage is TRBV12-3 or TRBV12-4 and J usage is TRBJ2-3; 7 bases line up with TRBD1. The CDR3 extends over 16 amino acids. Germline trimming cut 2 bases from V and 6 bases from J; bases unmatched to any gene: 11. The CDR3 reads CASSLRRQGRGDTQYF. The CDR3 DNA reads as TGTGCCAGCAGTTTAAGAAGACAGGGACGTGGGGATACGCAGTATTTT.

As to this clonotype: An end of the junction does not agree with germline; a read error may underlie this. This sequence joins TRBV5-6 and TRBJ2-5; 7 bases agree with TRBD1. Germline-derived CDR1 and CDR2 are SGHDT and YYEEEE. This CDR3 contains 14 residues. The CDR3 DNA is TGTGCCAGCAGCCCTACGGACAGGCCGGAGACCCAGTGCTTC. It yields the protein CASSPTDRPETQCF.

This clonotype was detected only a few times. The chain employs TRBV29-1 and TRBJ1-5; TRBD1 is a possible D gene (5 bases). Per germline, CDR1 SQVTM and CDR2 ANQGSEA. Trimming took 5 bases from V and 2 from J, leaving 10 bases between them. CDR3 length: 13 amino acids. This CDR3 reads CSVYEGGNQPQHF. The DNA of the CDR3 is TGCAGCGTTTATGAAGGGGGCAATCAGCCCCAGCATTTT.

This clonotype came up a few times. DNA for the CDR3: TGTGCCAGCAGCTTGCAGGGATCGGTTACTGAAGCTTTCTTT. It specifies CASSLQGSVTEAFF. J is TRBJ1-1 and V is TRBV7-9; maybe TRBD1 (5 bases). Germline V gene sequence: CDR1 SEHNR, CDR2 FQNEAQ (reference sequence). The CDR3 sequence is 14 residues long. The V and J ends lost 3 bases and 5 bases respectively, with 13 bases between them. The variable domain in full, completed from reference TRBV7-9 and TRBJ1-1, reads DTGVSQNPRHKITKRGQNVTFRCDPISEHNRLYWYRQTLGQGPEFLTYFQNEAQLEKSRLLSDRFSAERPKGSFSTLEIQRTEQGDSAMYLCASSLQGSVTEAFFGQGTRLTVV.

J is TRBJ1-5 and V is TRBV29-1; D uncertain. Germline values: CDR1 SQVTM, CDR2 ANQGSEA. Trimming removed 4 bases at V and 5 bases at J, with 9 bases between. The CDR3 is 12 residues long. CDR3 bases: TGCAGCGTTGTAGAGGGTGATCAGCCCCAGCATTTT. It is translated as CSVVEGDQPQHF.

This clonotype was counted only a few times. The V and J genes are TRBV25-1 and TRBJ1-1; 7 bases are a match to TRBD1. This CDR3 contains 15 residues. CDR1 is MGHDK, CDR2 SYGVNS, per germline. Trimming cost V 4 bases and J 1 base; bases outside gene matches: 6. The CDR3 here is CASSASRQGNTEAFF. The CDR3 region has the DNA TGTGCCAGCAGTGCCTCCCGACAGGGGAACACTGAAGCTTTCTTT.

This clonotype has at least ten counts. This chain links TRBV27 with TRBJ2-7; 9 bases match TRBD1. V shed 5 bases and J 5 bases; nucleotides not matched to a gene: 7. The CDR3 runs to 14 residues. Per the germline V gene, CDR1 is MNHEY and CDR2 is SMNVEV (reference sequence). The CDR3 sequence: CASSRDRVRHEQYF. Here the CDR3 DNA reads TGTGCCAGCAGTCGGGACAGGGTCCGCCACGAGCAGTACTTC.